What follows are 22 T cell receptor beta chains derived from one specimen sequenced in a study of blood T cell repertoires in COVID-19. Produced via immunoSEQ multiplex PCR; TCRdb's table is partial and in-frame only. The data contain nearly 300,000 clones, about 88% of them singletons. Sequenced: peripheral blood. The receptors derive from a human donor with COVID-19, enrolled during active disease. The donor label of this sample is uncertain.

This chain uses TRBV27 with TRBJ1-6; TRBD1 matches at 8 bases. The CDR3 covers 15 residues. Germline loops: CDR1 MNHEY, CDR2 SMNVEV (reference sequence). The J segment lost 7 bases and the V segment lost 5 bases, leaving 7 bases of the junction unmatched. CDR3 bases: TGTGCCAGCAGTCACAGGGGGGGCTCGAATTCACCCCTCCACTTT. This gives the protein CASSHRGGSNSPLHF.

For the CDR3, the DNA is TGTGCCAGCAGCTTACCCTCGGGTGGAGAGTCAGATACGCAGTATTTT. This codes for CASSLPSGGESDTQYF. The rearrangement links TRBV7-6 to TRBJ2-3, with D unresolved. The CDR3 runs to 16 residues. V dropped 2 bases and J dropped 4 bases, with 16 bases sitting between them. In germline, CDR1 is SGHVS, CDR2 FNYEAQ.

The chain links TRBV28 to TRBJ2-5; D possibly corresponds to TRBD1 (6 bases). V lost 2 bases and J 2 bases, leaving 18 bases between the germline ends. CDR1 and CDR2 from the germline V gene are MDHEN and SYDVKM. This CDR3 spans 17 amino acids. The CDR3 DNA follows: TGTGCCAGCAGTTTAGGGCAGAAACAGGGCCTACAAGAGACCCAGTACTTC. Translation gives CASSLGQKQGLQETQYF.

J is TRBJ1-1 and V is TRBV7-3; 8 bases are shared with TRBD1. Germline lookup yields CDR1 SGHTA and CDR2 FQGTGA. The CDR3 is 13 residues long. The V and J ends lost 6 bases and 4 bases, in that order; junction bases with no gene match: 4. The CDR3 DNA is TGTGCCAGCAGTCTTGGGACAGGCACTGAAGCTTTCTTT. Translated, it gives CASSLGTGTEAFF.

The chain employs TRBV19 and TRBJ1-2; the D is unclear. The CDR3 length is 12 residues. Trimming stripped 7 bases from V and 3 bases from J, with 9 bases between. The germline V gene encodes CDR1 LNHDA and CDR2 SQIVND (reference sequence). The CDR3 spells CASKKGDYGYTF. The CDR3 bases are TGTGCCAGTAAGAAGGGAGACTATGGCTACACCTTC.

The CDR3 loop is CASTKGGGNAEAFF. The CDR3 nucleotides read TGTGCCAGCACCAAGGGGGGGGGAAATGCTGAAGCTTTCTTT. This chain links TRBV6-5 with TRBJ1-1, with D possibly TRBD1 on 6 matching bases. Germline CDR1 and CDR2: MNHEY and SVGAGI. V was shortened by 7 bases and J by 6 bases, with 18 bases between the two germline ends. This CDR3 region has 14 residues.

This chain joins TRBV27 and TRBJ1-2; D uncertain. V lost 8 bases and J 0 bases, leaving 13 bases between the germline ends. The CDR3 has 14 residues. Per germline, CDR1 MNHEY and CDR2 SMNVEV (reference sequence). The CDR3 DNA reads TGTGCCAGCGGATACAGAGATCCTAACTATGGCTACACCTTC. It yields the protein CASGYRDPNYGYTF.

The chain has TRBV18 and TRBJ1-4; TRBD1 matches at 9 bases. Germline V gene sequence: CDR1 KGHSH, CDR2 LQKENI. The CDR3 is 15 amino acids. Trimming cost V 5 bases and J 8 bases; bases outside gene matches: 9. In DNA, the CDR3 is TGTGCCAGCTCATCAACCGGGACAGGGATGGAAAAACTGTTTTTT. Translated, it gives CASSSTGTGMEKLFF.

To note about this clone: An end of the junction does not agree with germline; a read error may underlie this. This chain links TRBV18 with TRBJ1-2; the match to TRBD1 covers 7 bases. Germline-derived CDR1 and CDR2 are KGHSH and LQKENI. The CDR3 is made up of 13 amino acids. CDR3 sequence: CASSQDPKGGLAF. The CDR3 DNA follows: TGTGCCAGCTCCCAAGATCCAAAAGGGGGCTTGGCCTTC.

The chain combines TRBV5-1 with TRBJ2-7; 12 positions match TRBD1. The germline V gene has CDR1 SGHRS and CDR2 YFSETQ. V gave up 7 bases and J gave up 4 bases; unmatched junction bases: 6. This CDR3 has 14 amino acids. The CDR3 region is CASQGTGGFYEQYF. Here the CDR3 DNA reads TGCGCCAGCCAGGGGACAGGGGGCTTTTACGAGCAGTACTTC.

V usage is TRBV10-3 and J usage is TRBJ1-2; 8 positions agree with TRBD1. The germline V gene has CDR1 ENHRY and CDR2 SYGVKD. The CDR3 has 14 amino acids. Unmatched junction bases numbered 8, after V lost 6 bases and J lost 5 bases. In DNA, the CDR3 is TGTGCCATCAGCGGACAGGGCGGCCCGTATGGCTACACCTTC. Encoded protein: CAISGQGGPYGYTF.

This sequence joins TRBV15 and TRBJ1-2, with a possible D match to TRBD1 (5 bases). V was clipped by 1 base and J by 4 bases, with 10 bases between them. CDR3 length equals 14 residues. Germline assignment: CDR1 LNHNV and CDR2 YYDKDF (reference sequence). The CDR3 sequence: CATSRVRQSYGYTF. The CDR3 nucleotides are TGTGCCACCAGCAGAGTTAGACAGTCCTATGGCTACACCTTC.

The chain couples TRBV27 to TRBJ2-2; 10 nucleotides agree with TRBD2. This CDR3 has 17 residues. V gave up 2 bases and J gave up 6 bases; unmatched junction bases: 9. Looked up from germline, CDR1 is MNHEY and CDR2 is SMNVEV (reference sequence). The CDR3, as DNA: TGTGCCAGCAGTTTAACCCCGGGACTAGCGACGGCCGGGGAGCTGTTTTTT. It specifies CASSLTPGLATAGELFF.

The count of this clone is one. This rearrangement joins TRBV2 to TRBJ2-5; TRBD2 is a possible D gene (5 bases). Germline loops: CDR1 SNHLY, CDR2 FYNNEI. CDR3 length: 12 residues. Trimming removed 8 bases at V and 4 bases at J, with 11 bases between. CDR3 amino acids: CASLGGPETQYF. The CDR3 DNA reads as TGTGCCAGCCTTGGAGGTCCAGAGACCCAGTACTTC.

The chain has TRBV19 and TRBJ2-1, with D hard to call. The CDR3 is 14 residues long. V was pared by 3 bases and J by 6 bases, with 12 bases between. Germline values: CDR1 LNHDA, CDR2 SQIVND (reference sequence). This CDR3 reads CASSIAAARNEQFF. Here the CDR3 DNA reads TGTGCCAGTAGTATTGCGGCAGCCCGCAATGAGCAGTTCTTC.

This rearrangement joins TRBV18 to TRBJ1-1, with a weak D call TRBD1 (6 bases). This CDR3 spans 15 amino acids. CDR1 is KGHSH and CDR2 is LQKENI in the germline V gene. Trimming shortened V by 2 bases and J by 7 bases, and 17 bases separated the two germline ends. The CDR3 DNA reads as TGTGCCAGCTCACCAATGAGACAGGAACAGAATGAAGCTTTCTTT. Translation gives CASSPMRQEQNEAFF.

The rearrangement links TRBV7-2 to TRBJ2-2, with a tentative D call TRBD2 (5 bases). The germline V and J ends were trimmed by 5 bases and 4 bases, with 11 bases remaining between them. Germline CDR1 SGHTA, CDR2 FQGNSA. The CDR3 runs 14 residues. The CDR3 here is CASSLGLLTGELFF. In nucleotides, the CDR3 is TGTGCCAGCAGCCTCGGACTTCTCACCGGGGAGCTGTTTTTT.

The V and J genes are TRBV30 and TRBJ1-1; possibly TRBD1 for D (5 bases). The germline V gene encodes CDR1 GTSNPN and CDR2 SVGIG (reference sequence). Trimming took 8 bases from V and 2 from J, leaving 12 bases between them. The CDR3 has 12 residues. CDR3 sequence: CAHQGLNTEAFF. CDR3 nucleotides: TGTGCCCACCAGGGCCTAAACACTGAAGCTTTCTTT.

The chain is built from TRBV4-1 and TRBJ1-2; possible D gene TRBD1, 5 bases. This CDR3 contains 15 residues. Germline-derived CDR1 and CDR2 are MGHRA and YSYEKL. V was shortened by 4 bases and J by 3 bases, with 15 bases between the two germline ends. The CDR3 reads CASSPREGTDYGYTF. Here the CDR3 DNA reads TGCGCCAGCAGCCCCCGGGAGGGGACCGACTATGGCTACACCTTC.

About this clone itself: This specimen includes other DNA sequences encoding the same CDR3. This chain uses TRBV19 with TRBJ1-5; 7 positions match TRBD1. The CDR3 is 13 amino acids. J was trimmed by 6 bases and V by 5 bases; bases with no gene match: 4. Germline V gene lookup returns CDR1 LNHDA and CDR2 SQIVND (reference sequence). The DNA of the CDR3 is TGTGCCAGTAGTCAACAGGGGAGTCAGCCCCAGCATTTT. Translation: CASSQQGSQPQHF.

This sequence joins TRBV3-1 (or the pseudogene TRBV3-2) and TRBJ2-1, with TRBD2 matching 8 bases. This CDR3 has 15 residues. The J segment lost 6 bases and the V segment lost 8 bases, leaving 12 bases of the junction unmatched. CDR1 LGHDT and CDR2 YNNKEL come from the germline V gene (reference sequence). CDR3 amino acids: CASGEAGVMSNEQFF. The DNA for the CDR3 is TGTGCCAGCGGGGAAGCGGGAGTAATGTCCAATGAGCAGTTCTTC.

This chain uses TRBV27 with TRBJ1-1; tentative D call: TRBD1 (6 bases). Germline CDR1 MNHEY, CDR2 SMNVEV (reference sequence). There are 15 residues in the CDR3. V was clipped by 5 bases and J by 3 bases, with 16 bases between them. The CDR3 DNA reads as TGTGCCAGCAGTGGGTCCAGGGGTTCGGACACTGAAGCTTTCTTT. Translation gives CASSGSRGSDTEAFF.